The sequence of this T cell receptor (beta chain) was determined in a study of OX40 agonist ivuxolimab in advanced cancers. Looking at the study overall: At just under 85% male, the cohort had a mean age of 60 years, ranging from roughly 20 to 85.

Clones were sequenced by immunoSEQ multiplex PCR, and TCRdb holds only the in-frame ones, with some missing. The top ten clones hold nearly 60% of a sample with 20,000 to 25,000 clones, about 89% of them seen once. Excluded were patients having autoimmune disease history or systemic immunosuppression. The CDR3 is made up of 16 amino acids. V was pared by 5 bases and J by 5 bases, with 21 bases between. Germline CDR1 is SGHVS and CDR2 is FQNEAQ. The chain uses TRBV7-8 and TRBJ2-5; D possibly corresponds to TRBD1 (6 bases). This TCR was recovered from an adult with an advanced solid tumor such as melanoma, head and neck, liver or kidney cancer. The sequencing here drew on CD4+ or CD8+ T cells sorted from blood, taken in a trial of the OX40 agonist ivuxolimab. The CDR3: CASSPARAGVGETQYF. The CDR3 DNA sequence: TGTGCCAGCAGCCCTGCCCGGGCAGGGGTGGGGGAGACCCAGTACTTC. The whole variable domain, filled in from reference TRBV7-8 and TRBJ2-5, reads GAGVSQSPRYKVAKRGQDVALRCDPISGHVSLFWYQQALGQGPEFLTYFQNEAQLDKSGLPSDRFFAERPEGSVSTLKIQRTQQEDSAVYLCASSPARAGVGETQYFGPGTRLLVL.